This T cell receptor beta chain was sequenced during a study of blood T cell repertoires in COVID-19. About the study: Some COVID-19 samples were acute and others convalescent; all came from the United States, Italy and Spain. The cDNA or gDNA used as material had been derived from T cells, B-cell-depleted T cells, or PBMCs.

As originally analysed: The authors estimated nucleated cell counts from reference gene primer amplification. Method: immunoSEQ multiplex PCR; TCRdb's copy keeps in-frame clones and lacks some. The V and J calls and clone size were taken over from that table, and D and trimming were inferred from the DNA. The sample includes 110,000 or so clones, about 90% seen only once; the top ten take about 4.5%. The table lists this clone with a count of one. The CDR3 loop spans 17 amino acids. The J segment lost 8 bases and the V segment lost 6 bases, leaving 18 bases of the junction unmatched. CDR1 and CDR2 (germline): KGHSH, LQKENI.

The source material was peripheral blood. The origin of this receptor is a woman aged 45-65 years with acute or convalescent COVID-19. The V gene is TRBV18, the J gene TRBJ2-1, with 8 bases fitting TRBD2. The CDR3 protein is CASSPATGTSKGDEQFF. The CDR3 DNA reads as TGTGCCAGCTCGCCTGCCACCGGGACTAGTAAGGGGGATGAGCAGTTCTTC.